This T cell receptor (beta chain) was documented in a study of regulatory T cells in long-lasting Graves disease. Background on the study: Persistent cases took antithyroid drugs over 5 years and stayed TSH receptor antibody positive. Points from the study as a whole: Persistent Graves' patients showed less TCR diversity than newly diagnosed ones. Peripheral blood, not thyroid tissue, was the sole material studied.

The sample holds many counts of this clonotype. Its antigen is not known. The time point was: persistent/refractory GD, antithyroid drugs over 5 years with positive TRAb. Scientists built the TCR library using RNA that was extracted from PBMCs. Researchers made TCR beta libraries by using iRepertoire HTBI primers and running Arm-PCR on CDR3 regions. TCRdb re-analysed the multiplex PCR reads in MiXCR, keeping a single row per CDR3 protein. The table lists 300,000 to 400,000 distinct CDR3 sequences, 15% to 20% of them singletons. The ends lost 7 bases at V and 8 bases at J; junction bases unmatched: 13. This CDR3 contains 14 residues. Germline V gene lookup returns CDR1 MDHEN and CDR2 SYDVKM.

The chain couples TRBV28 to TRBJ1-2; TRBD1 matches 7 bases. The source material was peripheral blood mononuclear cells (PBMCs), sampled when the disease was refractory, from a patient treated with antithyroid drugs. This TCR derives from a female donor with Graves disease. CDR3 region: CASTLGGAGGGYTF. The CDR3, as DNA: TGTGCCAGCACCTTAGGAGGGGCAGGGGGAGGCTACACCTTC.